The 18 T cell receptor beta chains listed next were all sequenced from one sample in a study of cytomegalovirus exposure and HLA in healthy donors. PCR primers comprised 60 Vbeta and 13 Jbeta primers. Sequencing was performed with immunoSEQ multiplex PCR; in TCRdb, only in-frame clones are kept and a portion is missing. The data show 160,000 or so clones, with 70% to 85% seen just once and roughly 6.7% held by the top ten. Sequenced sample: PBMCs. The origin of the receptors is a man aged 45-65 years in good health and CMV-seropositive.

The rearrangement links TRBV21-1 to TRBJ1-5; TRBD1, the table's D call, lacks a check against the DNA. TRBV21-1 is recorded as a pseudogene. This CDR3 region has 18 residues. CDR3 residues: CASSKKGAIDRVNQPQHF. The CDR3 DNA sequence: TGTGCCAGCAGCAAAAAGGGGGCCATAGACAGGGTCAATCAGCCCCAGCATTTT.

J is TRBJ2-7 and V is TRBV4-1; TRBD2 matches 11 bases. Germline V gene sequence: CDR1 MGHRA, CDR2 YSYEKL. V lost 1 base to trimming and J lost 4 bases; unmatched junction nucleotides: 3. The CDR3 extends over 15 amino acids. The CDR3 region has the DNA TGCGCCAGCAGCCAAGGACTAGCGGGGAAGTACGAGCAGTACTTC. This translates into CASSQGLAGKYEQYF.

The genes are TRBV29-1 and TRBJ2-5; 9 bases fit TRBD1. Losses at the gene ends were 1 base for V and 5 bases for J; bases not matched to a gene: 5. The CDR3 sequence is 14 residues long. Germline V CDR1 and CDR2: SQVTM, ANQGSEA. Here the CDR3 reads CSVEGTGVGETQYF. The CDR3 DNA reads as TGCAGCGTTGAAGGGACAGGGGTAGGGGAGACCCAGTACTTC. The full variable domain, its missing parts supplied by reference TRBV29-1 and TRBJ2-5, is SAVISQKPSRDICQRGTSLTIQCQVDSQVTMMFWYRQQPGQSLTLIATANQGSEATYESGFVIDKFPISRPNLTFSTLTVSNMSPEDSSIYLCSVEGTGVGETQYFGPGTRLLVL.

This clone was counted between two and nine times. This chain uses TRBV10-3 with TRBJ1-1, with 10 positions matching TRBD1. Germline assignment: CDR1 ENHRY and CDR2 SYGVKD. This CDR3 is built from 15 residues. The junction had 2 bases not matched to a gene; V was cut back by 2 bases and J by 2 bases. CDR3 residues: CAISEPTGGNTEAFF. The CDR3 DNA is TGTGCCATCAGTGAGCCGACAGGGGGCAACACTGAAGCTTTCTTT.

V is TRBV6-5 and J is TRBJ1-3; 9 bases map to TRBD1. Germline CDR1 is MNHEY and CDR2 is SVGAGI. Losses at the gene ends were 6 bases for V and 1 base for J; bases not matched to a gene: 4. The CDR3 contains 15 residues. The CDR3 sequence is CASRPGQGSGNTIYF. The CDR3 DNA follows: TGTGCCAGCAGGCCTGGACAGGGGTCTGGAAACACCATATATTTT.

The J gene is TRBJ2-1, the V gene TRBV6-4; no firm D call. Germline loops: CDR1 MRHNA, CDR2 SNTAGT. Trimming pared 5 bases from V and 0 bases from J, leaving 11 bases between. This CDR3 region has 15 residues. For the CDR3, the DNA is TGTGCCAGCAGTCTCCTTAGCAGCTCCTACAATGAGCAGTTCTTC. Translating it yields CASSLLSSSYNEQFF.

The chain joins TRBV6-1 to TRBJ2-1; 7 bases agree with TRBD2. Trimming at V came to 6 bases and at J to 4 bases, leaving 6 bases not matched to a gene. The CDR3 extends over 14 amino acids. Germline V CDR1 and CDR2: MNHNS, SASEGT. DNA of the CDR3: TGTGCCAGCAGCTCAGCGGGACCTTACAATGAGCAGTTCTTC. It encodes CASSSAGPYNEQFF.

The chain uses TRBV30 and TRBJ1-2, with TRBD1 matching over 7 bases. V lost 5 bases and J lost 0; bases outside the gene matches: 6. The V gene's germline CDR1 is GTSNPN and CDR2 SVGIG (reference sequence). The CDR3 runs to 14 residues. CDR3 nucleotides: TGTGCCTGGGGCCAGGGGGTTTCTAACTATGGCTACACCTTC. Amino acid sequence: CAWGQGVSNYGYTF.

The chain is built from TRBV11-2 and TRBJ2-5, with D possibly matching TRBD2 (6 bases). CDR3 length: 18 residues. Germline-derived CDR1 and CDR2 are SGHAT and FQNNGV. The V end was cut by 4 bases, the J end by 1 base, with 22 bases between. CDR3 coding DNA: TGTGCCAGCAGCTCGGGACTTCCACTCCGGAGTGGCCAAGAGACCCAGTACTTC. It translates to CASSSGLPLRSGQETQYF.

The chain links TRBV7-8 to TRBJ1-4; D gene unclear. CDR3 length equals 14 residues. The germline V gene encodes CDR1 SGHVS and CDR2 FQNEAQ. Trimming cost V 1 base and J 7 bases, with 10 bases left between them. The CDR3 nucleotides read TGTGCCAGCAGCTTAGAACAGTTTTCTGAAAAACTGTTTTTT. Protein product: CASSLEQFSEKLFF.

The J gene is TRBJ1-4, the V gene TRBV27, with a weak D call TRBD1 (6 bases). V was clipped by 5 bases and J by 6 bases, with 16 bases between them. The CDR3 covers 15 residues. Germline values: CDR1 MNHEY, CDR2 SMNVEV (reference sequence). This CDR3 reads CASSPWQGQDEKLFF. CDR3 bases: TGTGCCAGCAGTCCTTGGCAGGGGCAGGATGAAAAACTGTTTTTT.

The chain couples TRBV2 to TRBJ1-3; D is uncertain. V was trimmed by 9 bases and J by 0 bases, leaving 12 bases between them. The CDR3 has 14 amino acids. Per the germline V gene, CDR1 is SNHLY and CDR2 is FYNNEI. The CDR3 loop reads CARSVPDSGNTIYF. For the CDR3, the DNA is TGTGCCAGAAGCGTACCGGACTCTGGAAACACCATATATTTT.

This chain joins TRBV5-4 and TRBJ2-3; 8 bases agree with TRBD2. CDR1 and CDR2 from the germline V gene are SGHNT and YYREEE (reference sequence). The V and J ends lost 4 bases and 3 bases, in that order; junction bases with no gene match: 7. The CDR3 contains 15 residues. CDR3 loop: CASSPDGGATDTQYF. The CDR3 DNA is TGTGCCAGCAGCCCCGACGGGGGGGCGACAGATACGCAGTATTTT.

This sequence joins TRBV4-1 and TRBJ1-1, with no clear D. Germline CDR1 reads MGHRA; CDR2 reads YSYEKL. V gave up 4 bases and J gave up 7 bases, with 13 bases separating them. The CDR3 covers 13 residues. CDR3 DNA: TGCGCCAGCAGCCCACTGGTCGCGAGTGAAGCTTTCTTT. Translating gives CASSPLVASEAFF.

This clone has more than one count but fewer than ten. The V gene is TRBV7-9, the J gene TRBJ2-7; 11 bases align to TRBD1. V trimming: 6 bases; J trimming: 5 bases; junction bases outside the gene matches: 15. The CDR3 has 17 amino acids. Per the germline V gene, CDR1 is SEHNR and CDR2 is FQNEAQ (reference sequence). CDR3 sequence: CASSWTGGVPQLDEQYF. The CDR3 bases are TGTGCCAGCAGTTGGACAGGGGGCGTACCCCAGCTGGACGAGCAGTACTTC. Full variable domain (missing parts from reference TRBV7-9 and TRBJ2-7): DTGVSQNPRHKITKRGQNVTFRCDPISEHNRLYWYRQTLGQGPEFLTYFQNEAQLEKSRLLSDRFSAERPKGSFSTLEIQRTEQGDSAMYLCASSWTGGVPQLDEQYFGPGTRLTVT.

CDR3 residues: CASSQGGEGVPNTEAFF. The CDR3 DNA is TGTGCCAGCAGCCAAGGAGGGGAGGGGGTCCCCAACACTGAAGCTTTCTTT. The chain carries TRBV14 and TRBJ1-1; D might be TRBD1 (6 bases). Germline V CDR1 and CDR2: SGHDN, FVKESK. The V end was cut by 1 base, the J end by 2 bases, with 17 bases between. CDR3 length: 17 residues. Full variable domain (rest looked up from reference TRBV14 and TRBJ1-1): EAGVTQFPSHSVIEKGQTVTLRCDPISGHDNLYWYRRVMGKEIKFLLHFVKESKQDESGMPNNRFLAERTGGTYSTLKVQPAELEDSGVYFCASSQGGEGVPNTEAFFGQGTRLTVV.

The chain couples TRBV28 to TRBJ2-2; D is perhaps TRBD2 (6 bases). The V and J ends lost 3 bases and 4 bases respectively, with 12 bases between them. From germline, CDR1 is MDHEN and CDR2 SYDVKM. The CDR3 has 15 amino acids. The CDR3 DNA sequence: TGTGCCAGCAGTTTGGGGGGATCGGGCACCGGGGAGCTGTTTTTT. This codes for CASSLGGSGTGELFF.

The chain uses TRBV13 and TRBJ2-1; TRBD1 agrees at 11 bases. This CDR3 contains 16 residues. CDR1 and CDR2 from the germline V gene are PRHDT and FYEKMQ (reference sequence). V shed 3 bases, J shed 6 bases, and the junction held 7 bases outside the gene matches. CDR3 residues: CASSLDPGTGGNEQFF. CDR3 nucleotide sequence: TGTGCCAGCAGCTTGGACCCCGGGACAGGGGGCAATGAGCAGTTCTTC.